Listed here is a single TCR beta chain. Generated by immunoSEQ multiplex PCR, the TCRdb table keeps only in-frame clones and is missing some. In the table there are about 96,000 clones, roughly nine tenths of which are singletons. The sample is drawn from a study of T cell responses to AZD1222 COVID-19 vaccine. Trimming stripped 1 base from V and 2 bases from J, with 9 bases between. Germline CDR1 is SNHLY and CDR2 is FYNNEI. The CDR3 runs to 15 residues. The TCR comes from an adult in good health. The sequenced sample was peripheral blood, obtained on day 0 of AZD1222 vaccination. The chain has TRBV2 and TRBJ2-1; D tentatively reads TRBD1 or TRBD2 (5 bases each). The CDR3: CASSEEGPTYNEQFF. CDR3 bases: TGTGCCAGCAGTGAAGAGGGACCCACCTACAATGAGCAGTTCTTC.